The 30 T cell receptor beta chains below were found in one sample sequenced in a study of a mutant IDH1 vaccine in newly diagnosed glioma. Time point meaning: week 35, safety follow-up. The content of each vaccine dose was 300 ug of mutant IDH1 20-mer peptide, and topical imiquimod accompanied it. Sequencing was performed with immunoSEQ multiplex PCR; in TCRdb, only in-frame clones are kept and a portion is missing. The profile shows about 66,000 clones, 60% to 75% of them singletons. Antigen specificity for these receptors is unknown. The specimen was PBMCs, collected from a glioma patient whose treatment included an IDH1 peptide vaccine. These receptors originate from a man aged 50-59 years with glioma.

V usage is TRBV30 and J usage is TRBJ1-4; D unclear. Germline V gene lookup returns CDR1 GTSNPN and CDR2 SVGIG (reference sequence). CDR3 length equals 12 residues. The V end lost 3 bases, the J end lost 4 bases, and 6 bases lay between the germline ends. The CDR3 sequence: CAWRSLNEKLFF. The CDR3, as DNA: TGTGCCTGGAGGAGTCTTAATGAAAAACTGTTTTTT.

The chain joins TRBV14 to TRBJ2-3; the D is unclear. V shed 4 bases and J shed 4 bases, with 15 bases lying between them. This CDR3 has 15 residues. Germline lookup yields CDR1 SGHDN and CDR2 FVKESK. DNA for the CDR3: TGTGCCAGCAGCCTAGGGAAAGGGCCCTCAGATACGCAGTATTTT. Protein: CASSLGKGPSDTQYF. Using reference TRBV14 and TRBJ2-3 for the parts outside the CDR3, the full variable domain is EAGVTQFPSHSVIEKGQTVTLRCDPISGHDNLYWYRRVMGKEIKFLLHFVKESKQDESGMPNNRFLAERTGGTYSTLKVQPAELEDSGVYFCASSLGKGPSDTQYFGPGTRLTVL.

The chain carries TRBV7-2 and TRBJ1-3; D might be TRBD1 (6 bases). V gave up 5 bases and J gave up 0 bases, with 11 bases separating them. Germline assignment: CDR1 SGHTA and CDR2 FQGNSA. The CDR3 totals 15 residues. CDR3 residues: CASSPPRGSGNTIYF. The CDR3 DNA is TGTGCCAGCAGCCCCCCCAGGGGCTCTGGAAACACCATATATTTT.

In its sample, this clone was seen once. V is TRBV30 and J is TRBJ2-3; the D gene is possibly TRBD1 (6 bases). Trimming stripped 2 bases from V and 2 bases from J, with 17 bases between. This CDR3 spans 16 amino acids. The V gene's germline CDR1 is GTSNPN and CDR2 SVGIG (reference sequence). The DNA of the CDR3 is TGTGCCTGGAGTTTGCCGGGACAAATTTTCACAGATACGCAGTATTTT. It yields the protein CAWSLPGQIFTDTQYF.

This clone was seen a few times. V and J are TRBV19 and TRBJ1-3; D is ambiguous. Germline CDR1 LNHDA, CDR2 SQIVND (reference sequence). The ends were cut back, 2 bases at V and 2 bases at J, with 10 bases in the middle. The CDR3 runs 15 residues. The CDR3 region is CASSIIRTTGNTIYF. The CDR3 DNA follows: TGTGCCAGTAGTATAATCCGGACCACTGGAAACACCATATATTTT. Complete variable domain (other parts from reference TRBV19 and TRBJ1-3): DGGITQSPKYLFRKEGQNVTLSCEQNLNHDAMYWYRQDPGQGLRLIYYSQIVNDFQKGDIAEGYSVSREKKESFPLTVTSAQKNPTAFYLCASSIIRTTGNTIYFGEGSWLTVV.

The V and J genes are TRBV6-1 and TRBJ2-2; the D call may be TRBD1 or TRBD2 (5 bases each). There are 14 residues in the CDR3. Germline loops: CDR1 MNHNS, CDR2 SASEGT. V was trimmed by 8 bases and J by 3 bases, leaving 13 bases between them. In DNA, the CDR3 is TGTGCCAGCGGTTGGGACGCCTACACCGGGGAGCTGTTTTTT. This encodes CASGWDAYTGELFF.

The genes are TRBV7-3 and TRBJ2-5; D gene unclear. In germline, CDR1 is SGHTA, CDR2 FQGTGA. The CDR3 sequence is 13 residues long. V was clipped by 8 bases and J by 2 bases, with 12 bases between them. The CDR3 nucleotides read TGTGCCAGCTCTTTAGGCAGACAAGAGACCCAGTACTTC. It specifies CASSLGRQETQYF. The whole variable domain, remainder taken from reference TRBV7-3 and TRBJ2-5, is GAGVSQTPSNKVTEKGKYVELRCDPISGHTALYWYRQSLGQGPEFLIYFQGTGAADDSGLPNDRFFAVRPEGSVSTLKIQRTERGDSAVYLCASSLGRQETQYFGPGTRLLVL.

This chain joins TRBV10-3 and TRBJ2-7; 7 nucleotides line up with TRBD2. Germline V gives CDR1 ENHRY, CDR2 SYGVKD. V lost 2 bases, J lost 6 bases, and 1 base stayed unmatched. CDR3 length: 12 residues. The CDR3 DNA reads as TGTGCCATCAGTGAGGGGGGGGTCGAGCAGTACTTC. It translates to CAISEGGVEQYF.

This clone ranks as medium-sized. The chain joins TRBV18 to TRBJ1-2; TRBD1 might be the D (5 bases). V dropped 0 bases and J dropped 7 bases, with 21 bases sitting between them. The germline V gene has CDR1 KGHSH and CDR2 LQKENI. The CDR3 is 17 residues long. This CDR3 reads CASSPPGEGPSGAGYTF. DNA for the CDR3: TGTGCCAGCTCACCACCAGGGGAGGGGCCCTCCGGCGCTGGCTACACCTTC.

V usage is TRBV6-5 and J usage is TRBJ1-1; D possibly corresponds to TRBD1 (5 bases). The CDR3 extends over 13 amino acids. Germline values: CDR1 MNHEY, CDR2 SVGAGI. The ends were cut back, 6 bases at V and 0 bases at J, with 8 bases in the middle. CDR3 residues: CASSGTVNTEAFF. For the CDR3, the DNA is TGTGCCAGCAGCGGGACGGTGAACACTGAAGCTTTCTTT.

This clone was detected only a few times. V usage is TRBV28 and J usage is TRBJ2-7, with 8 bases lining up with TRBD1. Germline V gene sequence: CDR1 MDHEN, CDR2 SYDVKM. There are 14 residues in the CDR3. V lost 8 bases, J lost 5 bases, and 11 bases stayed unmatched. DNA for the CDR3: TGTGCCAGCCTGGGACAGGCCCTCTCGGACGAGCAGTACTTC. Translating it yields CASLGQALSDEQYF.

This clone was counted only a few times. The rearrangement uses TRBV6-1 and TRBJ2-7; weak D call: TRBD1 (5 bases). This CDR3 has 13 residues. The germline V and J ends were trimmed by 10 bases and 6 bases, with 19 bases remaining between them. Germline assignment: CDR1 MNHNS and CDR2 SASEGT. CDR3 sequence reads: CATRQTLASEQYF. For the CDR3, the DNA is TGTGCCACCCGACAGACGTTGGCCTCCGAGCAGTACTTC.

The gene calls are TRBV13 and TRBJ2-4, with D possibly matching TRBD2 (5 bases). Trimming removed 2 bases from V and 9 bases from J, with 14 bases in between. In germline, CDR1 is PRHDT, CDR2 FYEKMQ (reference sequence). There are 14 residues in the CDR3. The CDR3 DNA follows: TGTGCCAGCAGCTTATCCGGGCCTCGGGGCATTCAGTACTTC. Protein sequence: CASSLSGPRGIQYF.

In nucleotides, the CDR3 is TGTGCCAGCAGTGAAGTGACAACTAATGAAAAACTGTTTTTT. It specifies CASSEVTTNEKLFF. This sequence joins TRBV2 and TRBJ1-4; D unresolved. The V end lost 1 base, the J end lost 0 bases, and 3 bases lay between the germline ends. Germline values: CDR1 SNHLY, CDR2 FYNNEI. This CDR3 contains 14 residues.

The CDR3 DNA is TGTGCCAGTAGTCCCAAACCCCCAGGGCGGACTAATGAAAAACTGTTTTTT. This encodes CASSPKPPGRTNEKLFF. The chain joins TRBV19 to TRBJ1-4, with a tentative D call TRBD1 (5 bases). CDR1 is LNHDA and CDR2 is SQIVND in the germline V gene (reference sequence). V lost 5 bases and J 2 bases, leaving 18 bases between the germline ends. The CDR3 contains 17 residues. The whole variable domain, remainder taken from reference TRBV19 and TRBJ1-4, is DGGITQSPKYLFRKEGQNVTLSCEQNLNHDAMYWYRQDPGQGLRLIYYSQIVNDFQKGDIAEGYSVSREKKESFPLTVTSAQKNPTAFYLCASSPKPPGRTNEKLFFGSGTQLSVL.

CDR3 amino acids: CASNRRGHKMNTEAFF. The CDR3 nucleotides read TGTGCCAGCAACCGCAGGGGACATAAGATGAACACTGAAGCTTTCTTT. J is TRBJ1-1 and V is TRBV7-8, with D possibly matching TRBD1 (6 bases). The CDR3 runs 16 residues. The germline gives CDR1 SGHVS, CDR2 FQNEAQ. V was trimmed by 7 bases and J by 0 bases, leaving 18 bases between them.

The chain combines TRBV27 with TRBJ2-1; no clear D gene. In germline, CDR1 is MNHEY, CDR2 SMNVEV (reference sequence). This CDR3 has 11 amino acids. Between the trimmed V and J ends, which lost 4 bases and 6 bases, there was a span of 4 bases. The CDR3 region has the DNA TGTGCCAGCAGTTCCCCCAATGAGCAGTTCTTC. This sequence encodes CASSSPNEQFF.

In nucleotides, the CDR3 is TGTGCCAGCAGTACAGGGACGAACACTGAAGCTTTCTTT. Translation gives CASSTGTNTEAFF. The chain joins TRBV28 to TRBJ1-1, with D possibly matching TRBD1 (6 bases). Germline-derived CDR1 and CDR2 are MDHEN and SYDVKM. The V end lost 5 bases, the J end lost 1 base, and 8 bases lay between the germline ends. The CDR3 is 13 residues long.

CDR3 sequence: CASSRAPGVRETQYF. CDR3 sequence (DNA): TGCGCCAGCAGTCGCGCCCCAGGGGTACGAGAGACCCAGTACTTC. The V call is TRBV5-1, the J call TRBJ2-5; TRBD1 is a possible D gene (6 bases). Trimming took off 5 bases at V and 4 bases at J, with 18 bases between the two ends. Per the germline V gene, CDR1 is SGHRS and CDR2 is YFSETQ. This CDR3 is built from 15 residues.

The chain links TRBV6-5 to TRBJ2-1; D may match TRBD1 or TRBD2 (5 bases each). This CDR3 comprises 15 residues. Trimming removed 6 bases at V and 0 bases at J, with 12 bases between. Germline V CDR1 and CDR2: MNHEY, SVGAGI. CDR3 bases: TGTGCCAGCAGGAAATCAGGGAGCTCCTACAATGAGCAGTTCTTC. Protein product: CASRKSGSSYNEQFF.

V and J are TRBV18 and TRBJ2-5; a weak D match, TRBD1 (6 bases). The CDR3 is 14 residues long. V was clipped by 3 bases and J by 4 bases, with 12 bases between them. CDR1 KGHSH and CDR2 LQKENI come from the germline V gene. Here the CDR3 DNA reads TGTGCCAGCTCACCCTCGGGCAGGGGAGAGACCCAGTACTTC. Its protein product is CASSPSGRGETQYF.

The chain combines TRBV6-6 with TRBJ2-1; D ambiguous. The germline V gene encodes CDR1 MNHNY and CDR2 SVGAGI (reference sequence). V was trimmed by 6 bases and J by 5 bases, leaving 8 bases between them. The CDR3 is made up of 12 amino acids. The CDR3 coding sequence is TGTGCCAGCAGGACGGTTGACAATGAGCAGTTCTTC. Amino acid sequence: CASRTVDNEQFF.

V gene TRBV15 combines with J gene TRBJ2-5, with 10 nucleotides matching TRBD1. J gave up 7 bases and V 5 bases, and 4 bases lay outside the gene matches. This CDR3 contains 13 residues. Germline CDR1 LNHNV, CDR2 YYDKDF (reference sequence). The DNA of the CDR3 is TGTGCCACCAGCGGCCGGGACAGGGGGACCCAGTACTTC. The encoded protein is CATSGRDRGTQYF. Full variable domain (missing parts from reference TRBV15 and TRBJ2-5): DAMVIQNPRYQVTQFGKPVTLSCSQTLNHNVMYWYQQKSSQAPKLLFHYYDKDFNNEADTPDNFQSRRPNTSFCFLDIRSPGLGDTAMYLCATSGRDRGTQYFGPGTRLLVL.

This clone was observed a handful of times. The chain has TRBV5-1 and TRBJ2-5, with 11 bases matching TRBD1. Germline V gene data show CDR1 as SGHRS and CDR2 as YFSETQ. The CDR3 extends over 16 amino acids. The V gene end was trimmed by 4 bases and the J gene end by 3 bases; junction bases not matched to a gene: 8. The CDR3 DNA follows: TGCGCCAGCAGCGCCCCCCCGGGACAGGGGGAAGAGACCCAGTACTTC. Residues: CASSAPPGQGEETQYF.

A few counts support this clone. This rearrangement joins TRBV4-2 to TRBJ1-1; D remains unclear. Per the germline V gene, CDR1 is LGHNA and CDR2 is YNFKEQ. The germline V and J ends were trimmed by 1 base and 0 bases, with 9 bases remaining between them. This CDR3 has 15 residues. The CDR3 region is CASSQVEGMNTEAFF. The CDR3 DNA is TGTGCCAGCAGCCAAGTGGAGGGCATGAACACTGAAGCTTTCTTT.

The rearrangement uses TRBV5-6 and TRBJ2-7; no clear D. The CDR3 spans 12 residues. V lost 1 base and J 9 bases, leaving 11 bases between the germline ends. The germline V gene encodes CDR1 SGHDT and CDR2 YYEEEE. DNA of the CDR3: TGTGCCAGCAGCTTGTCACCCCGGAGGCAGTACTTC. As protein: CASSLSPRRQYF.

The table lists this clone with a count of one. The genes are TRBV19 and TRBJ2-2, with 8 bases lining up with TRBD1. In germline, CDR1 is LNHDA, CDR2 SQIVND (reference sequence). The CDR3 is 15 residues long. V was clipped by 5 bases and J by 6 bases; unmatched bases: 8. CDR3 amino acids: CASSRGQGLAGELFF. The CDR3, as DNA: TGTGCCAGTAGTCGAGGACAGGGTTTAGCCGGGGAGCTGTTTTTT.

The DNA for the CDR3 is TGTGCCAGCAGTTTAGGGACTAGCCTAACCTACGAGCAGTACTTC. Its protein product is CASSLGTSLTYEQYF. The chain has TRBV27 and TRBJ2-7; 9 bases are shared with TRBD2. The CDR3 covers 15 residues. CDR1 and CDR2 from the germline V gene are MNHEY and SMNVEV (reference sequence). The trim removed 2 bases at V and 2 bases at J, leaving 4 bases unmatched.

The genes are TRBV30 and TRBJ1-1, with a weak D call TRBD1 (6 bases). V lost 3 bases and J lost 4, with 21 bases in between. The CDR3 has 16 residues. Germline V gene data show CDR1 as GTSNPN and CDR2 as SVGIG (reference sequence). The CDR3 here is CAWSPFTGLKGTEAFF. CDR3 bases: TGTGCCTGGAGCCCATTTACAGGGTTAAAGGGCACTGAAGCTTTCTTT.

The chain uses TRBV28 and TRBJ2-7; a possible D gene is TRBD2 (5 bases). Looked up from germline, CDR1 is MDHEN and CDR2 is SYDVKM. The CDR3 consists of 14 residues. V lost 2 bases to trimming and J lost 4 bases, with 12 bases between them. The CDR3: CASSLMRAGYEQYF. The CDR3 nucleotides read TGTGCCAGCAGTTTAATGCGGGCCGGGTACGAGCAGTACTTC.